The rows below give T cell receptor beta chains drawn from one sample of a study of OX40 agonist ivuxolimab in advanced cancers. The protocol was immunoSEQ multiplex PCR, while the TCRdb copy is restricted to in-frame clones and leaves out a portion. This sample has 60,000 to 75,000 clones, with 90% to 95% found just once. The sample was CD4+ or CD8+ T cells sorted from blood, taken in a trial of the OX40 agonist ivuxolimab. Every receptor here comes from an adult with an advanced solid tumor such as melanoma, head and neck, liver or kidney cancer. CDR3s include the opening cysteine and the closing phenylalanine or tryptophan. Each record gives: CDR3 length, J gene, D gene, V gene, clone size, CDR3 DNA, CDR3 protein. A D gene is named only where the DNA matches it firmly. Size is omitted from some rows. Given values are once, few, many or a class for expanded clones.

>13|TRBJ2-5|.|TRBV29-1|.
TGCAGCGTTCGTCCAGGGATTATAGAGACCCAGTACTTC
CSVRPGIIETQYF
>15|TRBJ2-3|TRBD2|TRBV6-4|.
TGTGCCGAAACCCTCAGCGGGAGGGCCATAGATACGCAGTATTTT
CAETLSGRAIDTQYF
>17|TRBJ2-2|.|TRBV2|.
TGTGCCAGCAACCTTGGAGTGGGACTCAAGAACACCGGGGAGCTGTTTTTT
CASNLGVGLKNTGELFF
>15|TRBJ2-7|TRBD2|TRBV4-3|.
TGCGCCAGCAGCCAAGATCAGAGCGGGACCGACCAGCAGTACTTC
CASSQDQSGTDQQYF
>14|TRBJ1-2|.|TRBV7-3|.
TGTGCCAGCAGCCGGGACGCGTCCAACCTTGGCTACACCTTC
CASSRDASNLGYTF
>13|TRBJ1-2|.|TRBV6-5|.
TGTGCCAGCAGTTACTCTGCCAGCTATGGCTACACCTTC
CASSYSASYGYTF
>17|TRBJ1-4|TRBD1|TRBV27|.
TGTGCCAGCAGTTTATGGGGACAGGGCGAAACTAATGAAAAACTGTTTTTT
CASSLWGQGETNEKLFF
>13|TRBJ1-1|.|TRBV28|.
TGTGCCAGCCGTTCAGGGGAACACACTGAAGCTTTCTTT
CASRSGEHTEAFF
>16|TRBJ1-4|TRBD1|TRBV27|.
TGTGCCAGCAGTTACTCACAGGGGGCAGCTAATGAAAAACTGTTTTTT
CASSYSQGAANEKLFF
>14|TRBJ1-1|.|TRBV14|.
TGTGCCAGCAGCCTAGCCGGGGGGTGGACTGAAGCTTTCTTT
CASSLAGGWTEAFF
>15|TRBJ2-7|TRBD2|TRBV4-1|.
TGCGCCAGCAGCCAAGGTAGCGGGACAACCTACGAGCAGTACTTC
CASSQGSGTTYEQYF
>14|TRBJ1-1|.|TRBV4-3|.
TGCGCCAGCAGCCAAACAGGAGCAAACACTGAAGCTTTCTTT
CASSQTGANTEAFF
>13|TRBJ1-2|.|TRBV19|.
TGTGCCAGTAGTATAGTGGGGCACTATGGCTACACCTTC
CASSIVGHYGYTF
>14|TRBJ2-3|TRBD2|TRBV29-1|.
TGCAGCGCTAGTGGTCTAGCGGTAGATTATGGGCAGTATTTT
CSASGLAVDYGQYF
>14|TRBJ2-7|TRBD1|TRBV5-4|once
TGTGCCAGCAGCTTGATGGGACAGAGCTACGAGCAGTACTTC
CASSLMGQSYEQYF
>14|TRBJ2-1|.|TRBV6-1|once
TGTGCCAGCAGTGATTTGCCAGCCTACAATGAGCAGTTCTTC
CASSDLPAYNEQFF
>13|TRBJ1-1|TRBD1|TRBV13|.
TGTGCCAGCAGCTCAGGGGGCGCGGCTGAAGCTTTCTTT
CASSSGGAAEAFF
>15|TRBJ2-1|.|TRBV7-3|.
TGTGCCAGCAGCTCGGACTCGACACCCTACAATGAGCAGTTCTTC
CASSSDSTPYNEQFF
>15|TRBJ2-3|TRBD2|TRBV28|once
TGTGCCAGCAGTTTGGGACTAGCGGTCACAGATACGCAGTATTTT
CASSLGLAVTDTQYF
>15|TRBJ1-5|.|TRBV5-6|.
TGTGCCAGCAGCTTGTTTCCGGGTGGCGATCAGCCCCAGCATTTT
CASSLFPGGDQPQHF
>13|TRBJ2-7|.|TRBV11-1|.
TGTGCCAGCAGCTTGGGGGCGGCCTACGAGCAGTACTTC
CASSLGAAYEQYF
>13|TRBJ2-7|.|TRBV6-5|.
TGTGCCAGCAGTTACTCTCAGGGCTACGAGCAGTACTTC
CASSYSQGYEQYF
>15|TRBJ2-7|.|TRBV30|.
TGTGCCTGGAGTGTATTAACGGGAGTACTCTACGAGCAGTACTTC
CAWSVLTGVLYEQYF
>13|TRBJ1-1|.|TRBV7-9|medium-sized
TGTGCCAGCAGCTTTGATAGCGGCACTGAAGCTTTCTTT
CASSFDSGTEAFF
>16|TRBJ2-7|.|TRBV4-2|.
TGTGCCAGCAGCCAAGATCCCGACCGGCCTCTTTTCGAGCAGTACTTC
CASSQDPDRPLFEQYF
>14|TRBJ1-1|.|TRBV28|once
TGTGCCAGCACCTTTAGCGGGGGGTACACTGAAGCTTTCTTT
CASTFSGGYTEAFF
>15|TRBJ2-7|TRBD1|TRBV11-1|medium-sized
TGTGCCAGCAGCCCTAGGGACAGGGAGTTCTACGAGCAGTACTTC
CASSPRDREFYEQYF
>16|TRBJ1-2|TRBD1|TRBV4-3|.
TGCGCCAGCAGCCAAGAATTTACTGACAGGGGAGGTGGCTACACCTTC
CASSQEFTDRGGGYTF
>10|TRBJ2-7|.|TRBV29-1|.
TGCAGCGTTGGGGTGAGCGAGCAGTACTTC
CSVGVSEQYF
>17|TRBJ2-7|.|TRBV29-1|.
TGCAGCGTTGAAGATAACCCGGTGGGGGACGCCCACTACGAGCAGTACTTC
CSVEDNPVGDAHYEQYF
>16|TRBJ1-1|.|TRBV7-9|.
TGTGCCAGCAGGTCAACCCCGGGACAAGACCTTACTGAAGCTTTCTTT
CASRSTPGQDLTEAFF
>13|TRBJ2-1|.|TRBV6-5|.
TGTGCCAGCAGTCCCCCGAAGGGGGATGAGCAGTTCTTC
CASSPPKGDEQFF
>13|TRBJ2-2|.|TRBV11-2|.
TGTGCCAGCAGCCTCAGGGCCACCGGGGAGCTGTTTTTT
CASSLRATGELFF
>14|TRBJ1-3|.|TRBV7-8|.
TGTGCCAGCAGCTTAACAGGGACTGGAAACACCATATATTTT
CASSLTGTGNTIYF
>22|TRBJ2-7|.|TRBV21-1|.
TGTGCCAGCAGCATTAAATTTTGTGTTACGAAGCGGGAGAGTCGTGGAATCTACGAGCAGTACTTC
CASSIKFCVTKRESRGIYEQYF
>12|TRBJ1-5|.|TRBV23-1|.
TGCGCCAGCACAGTAGGCGGGCAGCCCCAGCATTTT
CASTVGGQPQHF
>17|TRBJ1-2|.|TRBV2|.
TGTGCCAGCAGTGAAGCGCTTCAGGGGTATCATAGCGATGGCTACACCTTC
CASSEALQGYHSDGYTF
>15|TRBJ2-3|TRBD2|TRBV7-9|.
TGTGCCAGCAGCTTTCTAGCGGGGGCCACAGATACGCAGTATTTT
CASSFLAGATDTQYF
>15|TRBJ1-2|.|TRBV6-6|.
TGTGCCAGCAGTTACTCGAGTCCCAGGAACTATGGCTACACCTTC
CASSYSSPRNYGYTF
>16|TRBJ2-1|TRBD1|TRBV18|few
TGTGCCAGCTCACCAGAAGGGGGCCGGACCTACAATGAGCAGTTCTTC
CASSPEGGRTYNEQFF
>18|TRBJ2-2|.|TRBV9|.
TGTGCCAGCAGCCCCCTCGACAGCTCAGAAGGGAACACCGGGGAGCTGTTTTTT
CASSPLDSSEGNTGELFF
>12|TRBJ1-2|TRBD1|TRBV6-1|.
TGTGCCAGCAGACAGGGGAGTCCAGGCTACACCTTC
CASRQGSPGYTF
>16|TRBJ1-1|.|TRBV28|.
TGTGCCAGCAGTTTAAAGGCAGCGACAATGAACACTGAAGCTTTCTTT
CASSLKAATMNTEAFF